This T cell receptor (beta chain) was sequenced for a study of human T cells and chemical hapten exposure. Study-wide background: Variation in per-sample TCR yields came mainly from small pooled library volume differences.

The time point is: healthy volunteer bleed at 6 weeks. Total RNA came from unfractionated whole blood. This clonotype came up many times. In the source study's methods: Per sample, the median was 95,638 TCRs, with values from around 25,000 to 690,000. One entry per CDR3 protein, called by TCRdb with MiXCR from the RACE reads. In this record, the V and J calls reflect TCRdb's handling and not the investigators' own analysis. The sample yields approximately 34,000 distinct CDR3 sequences, about 5.5% seen once. V lost 1 base to trimming and J lost 3 bases, with 4 bases between them. The CDR3 is made up of 11 amino acids. Germline V lookup: CDR1 GTSNPN, CDR2 SVGIG (reference sequence).

Material for sequencing was whole blood. This TCR derives from a human donor in good health. Some clones in this sample may be carry-over from other donors' samples. The chain is built from TRBV30 and TRBJ2-7; D gene unclear. The CDR3 sequence is CAWSGGYEQYF. The CDR3 DNA sequence: TGTGCCTGGAGTGGAGGCTACGAGCAGTACTTC.